This passage covers 25 T cell receptor beta chains from one sample sequenced in a study of monozygotic twins with inflammatory bowel disease (dated by TCRdb to about 2019). The receptor library was made with 5' RACE. TCRdb records Illumina HiSeq 2500 as the sequencer. Following TCRdb reprocessing, every CDR3 protein sequence forms one entry, and DNA is not provided. The table held for this sample gives about 450,000 distinct CDR3 sequences. The ten largest clones add up to 2.4% of the sample. Material for sequencing was blood. The receptors were gathered from a human donor with ulcerative colitis or Crohn's disease, or a healthy co-twin of an affected twin (not recorded which).

The rearrangement joins TRBV6-1 to TRBJ1-1. The length of the CDR3 is 14 residues. Germline V CDR1 and CDR2: MNHNS, SASEGT. The CDR3 reads CASSELMGNTEAYF.

The J gene is TRBJ1-4, the V gene TRBV11-2. The CDR3 extends over 12 amino acids. CDR1 SGHAT and CDR2 FQNNGV come from the germline V gene. The CDR3 loop is CASSLQGEKLFF.

The J gene is TRBJ2-2, the V gene TRBV12-3 or TRBV12-4; checking the TCRdb D call of TRBD2 is not possible without DNA. This CDR3 has 17 residues. The CDR3 loop reads CASNTPGLATNTGELFF.

The V and J genes are TRBV11-2 and TRBJ1-1. The germline V gene has CDR1 SGHAT and CDR2 FQNNGV. The CDR3 has 14 residues. CDR3 loop: CASSPGIQGREAFF.

The CDR3 sequence is CSASSGTSINQPQHF. V gene TRBV20-1 combines with J gene TRBJ1-5. This CDR3 spans 15 amino acids. Per germline, CDR1 DFQATT and CDR2 SNEGSKA (reference sequence).

This chain uses TRBV7-2 with TRBJ2-3; the TRBD1 assignment by TCRdb is unverifiable without DNA. CDR3 length: 16 residues. Germline assignment: CDR1 SGHTA and CDR2 FQGNSA. The CDR3 reads CASSPLGRASTDTQYF.

The chain carries TRBV6-5 and TRBJ2-1; the D gene TCRdb calls, TRBD1, cannot be checked with no DNA. CDR1 and CDR2 (germline): MNHEY, SVGAGI. The CDR3 is 14 amino acids. The CDR3 sequence is CASSLSTGGDEQFF.

The chain combines TRBV7-6 with TRBJ1-2; the D call of TRBD1 rests on TCRdb alone, since no DNA is present to check it. There are 14 residues in the CDR3. Germline V gene lookup returns CDR1 SGHVS and CDR2 FNYEAQ. The CDR3 reads CASSQGAANYGYTF.

This chain joins TRBV6-1 and TRBJ2-2; no DNA is available, so the TRBD2 call from TCRdb remains unchecked. Germline V gene data show CDR1 as MNHNS and CDR2 as SASEGT. CDR3 length: 16 residues. CDR3 in amino acids: CASSRTSGTNTGELFF.

CDR3 sequence reads: CASSPWVPGANVLTF. The chain couples TRBV12-3 or TRBV12-4 to TRBJ2-6. The CDR3 has 15 residues.

This rearrangement joins TRBV7-8 to TRBJ2-7; lacking DNA, the TRBD1 call made by TCRdb goes unchecked. The CDR3 extends over 15 amino acids. Per germline, CDR1 SGHVS and CDR2 FQNEAQ. The CDR3 sequence: CASSFSRDRGYEQYF.

The J gene is TRBJ1-4, the V gene TRBV7-9; TCRdb's D call of TRBD1 is untestable without DNA. Per germline, CDR1 SEHNR and CDR2 FQNEAQ (reference sequence). The CDR3 loop spans 15 amino acids. The CDR3 reads CASSSDRGANEKLFF.

The V and J genes are TRBV4-1 and TRBJ2-3; with no DNA, the TCRdb D assignment of TRBD2 cannot be verified. This CDR3 is 17 amino acids long. Germline CDR1 and CDR2: MGHRA and YSYEKL. CDR3 region: CASSQRRLAGSTDTQYF.

The chain uses TRBV11-2 and TRBJ2-1; TCRdb indicates TRBD1, and absent DNA this call remains unverified. Germline V gives CDR1 SGHAT, CDR2 FQNNGV. The CDR3 is 15 amino acids. CDR3 in amino acids: CASSLGQGIYNEQFF.

The V gene is TRBV3-1, the J gene TRBJ2-1; TCRdb designates TRBD2, a call that cannot be tested without DNA. CDR1 and CDR2 from the germline V gene are LGHDT and YNNKEL (reference sequence). CDR3 length: 12 amino acids. CDR3 sequence: CASNRGRSEQFF.

The chain is built from TRBV6-6 and TRBJ1-2. Germline-derived CDR1 and CDR2 are MNHNY and SVGAGI (reference sequence). The CDR3 contains 13 residues. The chain's CDR3 is CASAPGARYGYTF.

The rearrangement links TRBV6-2 or TRBV6-3 to TRBJ2-1. CDR1 and CDR2 from the germline V gene are MNHEY and SVGEGT. The length of the CDR3 is 12 residues. The CDR3 is CASSYSRNEQFF.

Here the CDR3 reads CASSGSRMLDTGELFF. The V and J genes are TRBV9 and TRBJ2-2. CDR1 SGDLS and CDR2 YYNGEE come from the germline V gene. CDR3 size: 16 residues.

V is TRBV6-6 and J is TRBJ1-3; lacking DNA, the TRBD1 call made by TCRdb goes unchecked. The CDR3 covers 14 residues. Germline assignment: CDR1 MNHNY and CDR2 SVGAGI (reference sequence). The CDR3 protein is CASVYTGSGNTIYF.

V usage is TRBV10-3 and J usage is TRBJ2-7; lacking DNA, the TRBD1 call made by TCRdb goes unchecked. CDR3 length: 13 residues. Germline V gives CDR1 ENHRY, CDR2 SYGVKD. Here the CDR3 reads CATGQISSYEQYF.

The genes are TRBV19 and TRBJ2-5; the D gene TCRdb calls, TRBD1, cannot be checked with no DNA. This CDR3 spans 15 amino acids. CDR1 LNHDA and CDR2 SQIVND come from the germline V gene (reference sequence). CDR3 sequence: CASNARDGYQETQYF.

The chain is built from TRBV6-1 and TRBJ2-7; the D call of TRBD1 rests on TCRdb alone, since no DNA is present to check it. The CDR3 is 14 residues long. Germline values: CDR1 MNHNS, CDR2 SASEGT. CDR3 region: CASSRGQAVYEQYF.

This chain uses TRBV29-1 with TRBJ2-7; there is no DNA to check the TCRdb D call of TRBD2. Germline lookup yields CDR1 SQVTM and CDR2 ANQGSEA. This CDR3 is 11 amino acids long. CDR3 amino acids: CSVGTSSEQYF.

The chain has TRBV5-1 and TRBJ2-5; the TCRdb call, TRBD1, lacks DNA for checking. This CDR3 has 13 residues. Germline lookup yields CDR1 SGHRS and CDR2 YFSETQ. CDR3 region: CASRLSGQETQYF.

The chain employs TRBV5-1 and TRBJ2-2; TCRdb's assignment of TRBD2 cannot be checked, as there is no DNA. The CDR3 length is 16 residues. Germline assignment: CDR1 SGHRS and CDR2 YFSETQ. The CDR3 reads CASRLTSGGARGELFF.